The present TCR beta chain was sequenced within a study of identical twins' blood T cells. Original processing notes: Each library had roughly 2.2 to 4 million CDR3 reads and about 90,000 to nearly 500,000 clonotypes. TCRdb analysed the 5' RACE reads with MiXCR anew, one entry per CDR3 protein. V and J calls and clone size were set by TCRdb, not the authors. The table includes hundreds of thousands of distinct CDR3 sequences, 28% detected once. Of note for this clonotype: The junction departs from germline at one end; a sequencing error may be responsible.

The specimen sequenced was PBMCs. The source is a woman aged 18-50 years in good health.

The DNA of the CDR3 is TGTGCCGGCAGTGACTCGATCGAGGGGGGCGCGGACACTGAAGCTTTCTTT. Encoded protein: CAGSDSIEGGADTEAFF. The chain has TRBV6-4 and TRBJ1-1, with D perhaps matching TRBD1 (6 bases). Germline V gene lookup returns CDR1 MRHNA and CDR2 SNTAGT. The CDR3 length is 17 residues.